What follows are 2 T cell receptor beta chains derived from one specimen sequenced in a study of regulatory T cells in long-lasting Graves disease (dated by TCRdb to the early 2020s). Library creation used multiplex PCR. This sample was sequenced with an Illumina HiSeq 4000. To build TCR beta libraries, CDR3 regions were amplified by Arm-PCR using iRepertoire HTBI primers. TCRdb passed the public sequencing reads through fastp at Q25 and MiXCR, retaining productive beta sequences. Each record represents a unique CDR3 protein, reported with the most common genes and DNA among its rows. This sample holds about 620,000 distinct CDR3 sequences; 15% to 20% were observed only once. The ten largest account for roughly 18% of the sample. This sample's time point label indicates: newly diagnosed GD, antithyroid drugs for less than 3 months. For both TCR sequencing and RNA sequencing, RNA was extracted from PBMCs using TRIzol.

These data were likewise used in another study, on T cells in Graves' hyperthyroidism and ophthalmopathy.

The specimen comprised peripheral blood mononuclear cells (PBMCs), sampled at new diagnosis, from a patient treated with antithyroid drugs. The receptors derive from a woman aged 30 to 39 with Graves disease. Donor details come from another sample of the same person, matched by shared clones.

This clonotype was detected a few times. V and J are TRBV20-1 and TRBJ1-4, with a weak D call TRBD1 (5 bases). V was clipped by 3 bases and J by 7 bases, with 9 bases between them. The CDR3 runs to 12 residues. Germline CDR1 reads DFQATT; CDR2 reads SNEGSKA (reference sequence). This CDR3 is CSASGQGEKLFF. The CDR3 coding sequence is TGCAGTGCTAGTGGGCAGGGTGAAAAACTGTTTTTT.

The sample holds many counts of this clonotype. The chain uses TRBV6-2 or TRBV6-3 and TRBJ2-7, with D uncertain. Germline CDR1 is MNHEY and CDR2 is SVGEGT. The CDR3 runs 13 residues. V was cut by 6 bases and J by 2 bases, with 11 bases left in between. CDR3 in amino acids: CASSENRAYEQYF. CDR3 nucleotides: TGTGCCAGCAGCGAGAACCGAGCCTACGAGCAGTACTTC.